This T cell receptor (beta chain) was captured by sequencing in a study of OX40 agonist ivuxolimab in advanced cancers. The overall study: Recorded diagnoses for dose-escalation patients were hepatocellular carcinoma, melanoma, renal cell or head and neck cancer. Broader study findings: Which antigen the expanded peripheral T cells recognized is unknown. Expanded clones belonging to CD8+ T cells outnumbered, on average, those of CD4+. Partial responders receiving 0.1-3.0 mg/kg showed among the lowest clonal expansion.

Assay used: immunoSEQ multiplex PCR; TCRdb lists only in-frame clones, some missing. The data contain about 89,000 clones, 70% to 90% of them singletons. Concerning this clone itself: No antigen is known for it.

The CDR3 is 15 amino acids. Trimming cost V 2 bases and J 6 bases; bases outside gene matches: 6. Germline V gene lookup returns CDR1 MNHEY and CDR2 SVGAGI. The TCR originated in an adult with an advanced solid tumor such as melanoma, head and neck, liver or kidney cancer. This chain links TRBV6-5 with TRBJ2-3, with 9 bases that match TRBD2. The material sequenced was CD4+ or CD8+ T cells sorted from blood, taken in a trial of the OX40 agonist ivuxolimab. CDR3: CASSYMRGGRDTQYF. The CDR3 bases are TGTGCCAGCAGTTACATGCGGGGGGGCCGGGATACGCAGTATTTT.